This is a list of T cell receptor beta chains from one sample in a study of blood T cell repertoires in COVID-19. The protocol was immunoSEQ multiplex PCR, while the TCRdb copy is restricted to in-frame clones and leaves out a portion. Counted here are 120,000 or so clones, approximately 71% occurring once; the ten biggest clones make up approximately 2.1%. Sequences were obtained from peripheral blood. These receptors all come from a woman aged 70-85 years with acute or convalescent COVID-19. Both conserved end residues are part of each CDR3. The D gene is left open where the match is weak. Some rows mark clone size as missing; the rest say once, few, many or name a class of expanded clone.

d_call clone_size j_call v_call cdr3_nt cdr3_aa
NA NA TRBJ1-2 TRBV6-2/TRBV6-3 TGTGCCAGCAGTTCATCAGGGCGAAACTATGGCTACACCTTC CASSSSGRNYGYTF
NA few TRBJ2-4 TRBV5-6 TGTGCCAGCAGTCAAGAGGGAGCGCACTACTTC CASSQEGAHYF
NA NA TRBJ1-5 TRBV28 TGTGCCAGCAGTTCCCCAGGGAGCAATCAGCCCCAGCATTTT CASSSPGSNQPQHF
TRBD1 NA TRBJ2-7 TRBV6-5 TGTGCCAGCAGTTACAGGACAGGGGGGTCGGCCGAGCAGTACTTC CASSYRTGGSAEQYF
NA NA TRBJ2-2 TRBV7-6 TGTGCCAGCACCCTTTTTGATGGGGGGACCGGGGAGCTGTTTTTT CASTLFDGGTGELFF
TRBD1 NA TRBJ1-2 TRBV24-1 TGTGCCACCAGTCTGACAGGGGCTCGGGGCTACACCTTC CATSLTGARGYTF
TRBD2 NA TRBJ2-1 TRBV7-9 TGTGCCAGCAGCCCACCAGAACCGGGAGGACGAGACAATGAGCAGTTCTTC CASSPPEPGGRDNEQFF
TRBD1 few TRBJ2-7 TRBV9 TGTGCCAGCAGCCCTTGCATGACAGGGGGATGCGAGCAGTACTTC CASSPCMTGGCEQYF
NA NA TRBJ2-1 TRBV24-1 TGTGCCACCCGGGGTAGCTCCTACAATGAGCAGTTCTTC CATRGSSYNEQFF
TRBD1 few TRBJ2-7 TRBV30 TGTGCCTGGAGTGTACTGGGACAGCCCTACGAGCAGTACTTC CAWSVLGQPYEQYF
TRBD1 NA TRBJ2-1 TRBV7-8 TGTGCCAGCAGCCCAAGGACAGGGTCTAACAATGAGCAGTTCTTC CASSPRTGSNNEQFF
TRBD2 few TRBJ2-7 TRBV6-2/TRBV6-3 TGTGCCAGCAGTTACTCGGGCGGGGGCTCCTACGAGCAGTACTTC CASSYSGGGSYEQYF
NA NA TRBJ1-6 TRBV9 TGTGCCAGCACCACAGATTATAATTCACCCCTCCACTTT CASTTDYNSPLHF
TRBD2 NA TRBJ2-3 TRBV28 TGTGCCAGCAGTGGACTAGCGGCAAGCACAGATACGCAGTATTTT CASSGLAASTDTQYF
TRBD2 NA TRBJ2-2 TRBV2 TGTGCCAGCAAGAGGCGGGAGGGAACTAACACCGGGGAGCTGTTTTTT CASKRREGTNTGELFF
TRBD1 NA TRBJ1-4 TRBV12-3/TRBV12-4 TGTGCCAGCAGATTGGGACAGAATGAAAAACTGTTTTTT CASRLGQNEKLFF
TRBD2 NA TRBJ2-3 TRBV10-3 TGTGCCATCAGTGCGACTAGCGGGGGATTTACTAGCACAGATACGCAGTATTTT CAISATSGGFTSTDTQYF
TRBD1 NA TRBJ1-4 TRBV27 TGTGCCAGCAGTTTATCGATACAGGGGCGGGAAAAACTGTTTTTT CASSLSIQGREKLFF
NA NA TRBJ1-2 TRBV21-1 TGTGCCAGCAGCACTAAAAAGGGGGGGCGCACCTATGGCTACACCTTC CASSTKKGGRTYGYTF
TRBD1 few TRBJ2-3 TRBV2 TGTGCCAGCCGCGTAGGGGGCGAACGCACAGATACGCAGTATTTT CASRVGGERTDTQYF
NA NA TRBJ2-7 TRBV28 TGTGCCAGCAGTCCCTCCCAAGCGGGTGCCTACGAGCAGTACTTC CASSPSQAGAYEQYF
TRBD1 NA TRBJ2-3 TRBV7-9 TGTGCCAGCAGCTCCGACAGGGGGGCAGATACGCAGTATTTT CASSSDRGADTQYF
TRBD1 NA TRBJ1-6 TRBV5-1 TGCGCCAGCAGCTTGGAGGGACAGGGCTATTCACCCCTCCACTTT CASSLEGQGYSPLHF
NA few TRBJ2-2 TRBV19 TGTGCCAGTAGTGCAGTGGGGACTACCGGGGAGCTGTTTTTT CASSAVGTTGELFF
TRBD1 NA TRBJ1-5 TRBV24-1 TGTGCCACCAGTGTACCGACAGGGGAACACCCCTATAGCAATCAGCCCCAGCATTTT CATSVPTGEHPYSNQPQHF
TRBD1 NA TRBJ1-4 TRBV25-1 TGTGCCACCCAGGACAGGGCTAAGGAAAAACTGTTTTTT CATQDRAKEKLFF
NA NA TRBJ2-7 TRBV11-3 TGTGCCAGCAGCTCGCGTAGAAACCAGGGGAAAATAACCTACGAGCAGTACTTC CASSSRRNQGKITYEQYF
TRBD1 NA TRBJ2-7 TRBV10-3 TGTGCCATCGCCGGGACAGGGAACTACGAGCAGTACTTC CAIAGTGNYEQYF
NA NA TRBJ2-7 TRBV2 TGTGCCAGCAGTGAAGGGCAGGGTATTGGGTACGAGCAGTACTTC CASSEGQGIGYEQYF
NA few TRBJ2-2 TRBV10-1 TGCGCCAGCAGTGAGTCCGCGCCTGCCGGGGAGCTGTTTTTT CASSESAPAGELFF
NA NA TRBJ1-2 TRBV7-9 TGTGCCAGCAGCCCCTTGGGGCTTAACTATGGCTACACCTTC CASSPLGLNYGYTF
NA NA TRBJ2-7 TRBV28 TGTGCCAGCAGATCGGGACACTACTACGAGCAGTACTTC CASRSGHYYEQYF
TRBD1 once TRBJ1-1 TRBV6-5 TGTGCCAGCAGTCCGACAGGGGGGAGCACTGAAGCTTTCTTT CASSPTGGSTEAFF
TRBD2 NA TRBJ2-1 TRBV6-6 TGTGCCAGCAGTCCGGGCGGGTTGAGCGGGGCAAATTCCTACAATGAGCAGTTCTTC CASSPGGLSGANSYNEQFF
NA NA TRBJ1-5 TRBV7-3 TGTGCCAGCAGCCTGACAGTTAATCAGCCCCAGCATTTT CASSLTVNQPQHF
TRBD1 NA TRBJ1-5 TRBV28 TGTGCCAGCAGGACAGGGTCGGGAGATCAGCCCCAGCATTTT CASRTGSGDQPQHF
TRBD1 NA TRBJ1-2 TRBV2 TGTGCCAGCAGGGGACCGACAGGGAATTGGGTTTCTAGCTATGGCTACACCTTC CASRGPTGNWVSSYGYTF
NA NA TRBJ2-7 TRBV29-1 TGCAGCGTAGCCAAGACGGTTGGCGGATACTACGAGCAGTACTTC CSVAKTVGGYYEQYF
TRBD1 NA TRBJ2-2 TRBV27 TGTGCCAGCAGCAGACAGGGGGTATTCACCGGGGAGCTGTTTTTT CASSRQGVFTGELFF
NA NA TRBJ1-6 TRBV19 TGTGCCAGTAGAAGCAACAGGGAGAATTCACCCCTCCACTTT CASRSNRENSPLHF
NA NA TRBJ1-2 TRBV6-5 TGTGCCAGCAGTTATCAGGGCTGGTCGGATGGCTACACCTTC CASSYQGWSDGYTF
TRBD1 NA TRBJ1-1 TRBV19 TGTGCCAGTAGTAGGGGACAGGGTGTGTTGGCTTTCTTT CASSRGQGVLAFF
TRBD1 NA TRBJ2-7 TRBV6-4 TGTGCCAGCAGTGGACCGGACAGGCGCAACTACGAGCAGTACTTC CASSGPDRRNYEQYF
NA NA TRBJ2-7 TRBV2 TGTGCCAGCACCTTAGACAGCCACGAGCAGTACTTC CASTLDSHEQYF
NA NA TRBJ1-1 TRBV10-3 TGTGCCATCAGGGCTACGACAGGGAACACTGAAGCTTTCTTT CAIRATTGNTEAFF
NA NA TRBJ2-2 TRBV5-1 TGCGCCAGCAGCGAACAACCAGGGGTCGGGGAGCTGTTTTTT CASSEQPGVGELFF
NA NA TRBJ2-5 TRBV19 TGTGCCAGTAGTTGGGGTTCAGGGAGGGAGACCCAGTACTTC CASSWGSGRETQYF
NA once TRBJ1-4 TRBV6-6 TGTGCCAGCAGTTTGGTTTCCGGGAGGGAAAAACTGTTTTTT CASSLVSGREKLFF
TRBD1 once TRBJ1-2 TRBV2 TGTGCCAGCACCGCCCAAGGGGGCCCCGTTCTTGCGGGCTACACCTTC CASTAQGGPVLAGYTF
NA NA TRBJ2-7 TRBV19 TGTGCCAGTAAGGACAGAGACTACGAGCAGTACTTC CASKDRDYEQYF
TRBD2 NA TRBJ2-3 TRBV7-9 TGTGCCAGCAGCTTCGGGGGGGCGGATACGCAGTATTTT CASSFGGADTQYF
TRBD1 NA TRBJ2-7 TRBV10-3 TGTGCCATCAGTTCTGCCTCGGGACAGGGTTTCTACGAGCAGTACTTC CAISSASGQGFYEQYF
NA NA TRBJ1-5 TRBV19 TGTGCCAGTACCCCCCAGGATGTGGGTCAGCCCCAGCATTTT CASTPQDVGQPQHF
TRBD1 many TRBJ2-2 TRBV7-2 TGTGCCAGCAGCCAACTCCAGGGGGCCAGCGGGGAGCTGTTTTTT CASSQLQGASGELFF
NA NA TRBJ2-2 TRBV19 TGTGCCAGTAAACTAGGCGGGGAGCTGTTTTTT CASKLGGELFF
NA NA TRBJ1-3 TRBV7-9 TGTGCCAGCAGCCCTCAATTGGGGGGGCCTGGAAACACCATATATTTT CASSPQLGGPGNTIYF
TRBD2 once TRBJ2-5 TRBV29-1 TGCAGCGTTTCCGGGACTAGCGGGACCCGACGGGGGGAAGAGACCCAGTACTTC CSVSGTSGTRRGEETQYF